Below, one T cell receptor beta chain is given with its context. The antigen is unknown. This specimen comes from a study of T cell repertoires in cytomegalovirus infection. The germline CDR1 and CDR2 sequences are SGHTA and FQGNSA. The CDR3 runs 13 residues. Deletions cut 7 bases from V and 1 base from J, with 10 bases between. Each CDR3 protein gets one entry after TCRdb re-called the reads with MiXCR. The sample includes about 63,000 distinct CDR3 sequences, 20% of them seen just once. The chain combines TRBV7-2 with TRBJ1-1; D is ambiguous. The receptor was isolated from a human donor in good health (CMV status not recorded). Some clones in this sample may be carry-over from other donors' samples. Sample: CD8+ T cells from cultured PBMCs, taken from culture after CMV antigen stimulation. CDR3 amino acids: CASKSGGNTEAFF. CDR3 bases: TGTGCCAGCAAGTCAGGTGGGAACACTGAAGCTTTCTTT.